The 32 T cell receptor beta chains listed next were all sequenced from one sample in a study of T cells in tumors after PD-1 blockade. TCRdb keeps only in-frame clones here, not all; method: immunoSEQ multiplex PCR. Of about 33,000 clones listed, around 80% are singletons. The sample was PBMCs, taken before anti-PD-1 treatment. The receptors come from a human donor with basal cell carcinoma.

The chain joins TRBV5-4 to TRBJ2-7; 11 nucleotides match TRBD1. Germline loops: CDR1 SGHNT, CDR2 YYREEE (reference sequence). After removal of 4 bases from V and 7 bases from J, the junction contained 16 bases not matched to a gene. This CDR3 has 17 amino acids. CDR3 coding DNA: TGTGCCAGCAGCGCCGGGGCCGCGGGACAGGGGGAAGGAGAGCAGTACTTC. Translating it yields CASSAGAAGQGEGEQYF.

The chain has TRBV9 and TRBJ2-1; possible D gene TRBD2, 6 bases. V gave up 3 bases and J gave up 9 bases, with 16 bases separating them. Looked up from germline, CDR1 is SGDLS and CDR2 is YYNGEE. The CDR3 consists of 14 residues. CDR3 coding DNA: TGTGCCAGCAGCGCCGGGACCTTGGGGGGTGAGCAGTTCTTC. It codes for CASSAGTLGGEQFF.

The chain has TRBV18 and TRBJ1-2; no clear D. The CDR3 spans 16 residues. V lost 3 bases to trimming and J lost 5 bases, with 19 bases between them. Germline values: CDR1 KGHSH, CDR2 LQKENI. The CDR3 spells CASSPETVGVGYGYTF. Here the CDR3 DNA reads TGTGCCAGCTCACCGGAGACGGTCGGGGTAGGGTATGGCTACACCTTC.

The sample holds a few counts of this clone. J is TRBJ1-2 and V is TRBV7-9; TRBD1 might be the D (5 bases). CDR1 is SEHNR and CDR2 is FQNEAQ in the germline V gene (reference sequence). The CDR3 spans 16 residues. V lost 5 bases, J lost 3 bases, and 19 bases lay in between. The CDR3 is CASSHPDRSAHYGYTF. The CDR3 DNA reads TGTGCCAGCAGCCACCCAGACAGATCAGCCCACTATGGCTACACCTTC. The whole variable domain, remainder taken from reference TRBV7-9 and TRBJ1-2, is DTGVSQNPRHKITKRGQNVTFRCDPISEHNRLYWYRQTLGQGPEFLTYFQNEAQLEKSRLLSDRFSAERPKGSFSTLEIQRTEQGDSAMYLCASSHPDRSAHYGYTFGSGTRLTVV.

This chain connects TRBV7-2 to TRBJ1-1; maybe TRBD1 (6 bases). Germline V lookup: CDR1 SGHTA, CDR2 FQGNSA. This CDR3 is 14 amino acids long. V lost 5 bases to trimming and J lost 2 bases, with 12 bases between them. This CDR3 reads CASSPGTPNTEAFF. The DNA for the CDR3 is TGTGCCAGCAGCCCTGGGACACCAAACACTGAAGCTTTCTTT.

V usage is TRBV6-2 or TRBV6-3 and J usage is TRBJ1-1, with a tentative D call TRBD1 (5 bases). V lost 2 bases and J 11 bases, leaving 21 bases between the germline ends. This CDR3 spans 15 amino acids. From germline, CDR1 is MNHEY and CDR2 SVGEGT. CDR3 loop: CASSYRILGTSRAFF. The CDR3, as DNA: TGTGCCAGCAGTTACAGGATTCTGGGGACTTCACGGGCTTTCTTT.

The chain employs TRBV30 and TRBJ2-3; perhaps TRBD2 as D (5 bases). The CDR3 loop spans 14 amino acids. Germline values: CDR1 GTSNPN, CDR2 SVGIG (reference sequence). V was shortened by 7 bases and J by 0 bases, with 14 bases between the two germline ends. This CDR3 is CASPGRGSTDTQYF. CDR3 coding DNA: TGTGCCTCCCCAGGCCGCGGGAGCACAGATACGCAGTATTTT.

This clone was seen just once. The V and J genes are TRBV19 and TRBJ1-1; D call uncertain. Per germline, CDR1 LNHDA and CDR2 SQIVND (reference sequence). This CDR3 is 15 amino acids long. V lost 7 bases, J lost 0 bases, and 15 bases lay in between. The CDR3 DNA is TGTGCCAGTACGACGGACGGTAGAGTGAACACTGAAGCTTTCTTT. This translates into CASTTDGRVNTEAFF.

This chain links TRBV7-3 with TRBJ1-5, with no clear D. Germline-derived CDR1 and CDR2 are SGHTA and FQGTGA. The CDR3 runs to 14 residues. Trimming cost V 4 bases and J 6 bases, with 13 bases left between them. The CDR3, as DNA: TGTGCCAGCAGCTCCCAGGCGGGAGGTCAGCCCCAGCATTTT. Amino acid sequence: CASSSQAGGQPQHF.

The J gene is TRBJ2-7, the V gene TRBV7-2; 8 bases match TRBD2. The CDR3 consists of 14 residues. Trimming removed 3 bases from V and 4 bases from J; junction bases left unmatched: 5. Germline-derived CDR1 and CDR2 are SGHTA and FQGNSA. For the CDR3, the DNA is TGTGCCAGCAGCTTTAGCGGGACCACGTACGAGCAGTACTTC. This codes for CASSFSGTTYEQYF.

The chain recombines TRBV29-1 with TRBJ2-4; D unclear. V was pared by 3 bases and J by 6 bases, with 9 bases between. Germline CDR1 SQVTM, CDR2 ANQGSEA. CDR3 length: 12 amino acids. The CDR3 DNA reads TGCAGCGTTGAGCTACAGTTAAACATTCAGTACTTC. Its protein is CSVELQLNIQYF.

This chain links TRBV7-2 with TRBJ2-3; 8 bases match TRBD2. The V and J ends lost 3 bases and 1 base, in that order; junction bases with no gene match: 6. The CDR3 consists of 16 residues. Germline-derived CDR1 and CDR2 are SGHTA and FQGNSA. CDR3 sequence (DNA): TGTGCCAGCAGCTTGGAGGGGCGGGGGGGCACAGATACGCAGTATTTT. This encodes CASSLEGRGGTDTQYF. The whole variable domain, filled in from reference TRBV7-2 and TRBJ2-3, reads GAGVSQSPSNKVTEKGKDVELRCDPISGHTALYWYRQSLGQGLEFLIYFQGNSAPDKSGLPSDRFSAERTGGSVSTLTIQRTQQEDSAVYLCASSLEGRGGTDTQYFGPGTRLTVL.

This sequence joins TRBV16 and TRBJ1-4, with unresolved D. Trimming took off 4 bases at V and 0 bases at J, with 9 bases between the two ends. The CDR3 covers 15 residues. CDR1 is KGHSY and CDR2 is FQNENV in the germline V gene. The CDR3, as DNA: TGTGCCAGCAGCCTGGAGGTTGCAACTAATGAAAAACTGTTTTTT. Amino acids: CASSLEVATNEKLFF. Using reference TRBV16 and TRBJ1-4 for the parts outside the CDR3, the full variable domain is GEEVAQTPKHLVRGEGQKAKLYCAPIKGHSYVFWYQQVLKNEFKFLISFQNENVFDETGMPKERFSAKCLPNSPCSLEIQATKLEDSAVYFCASSLEVATNEKLFFGSGTQLSVL.

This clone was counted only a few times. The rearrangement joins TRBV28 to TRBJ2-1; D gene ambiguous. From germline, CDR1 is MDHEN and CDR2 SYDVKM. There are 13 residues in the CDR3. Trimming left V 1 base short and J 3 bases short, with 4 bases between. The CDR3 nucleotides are TGTGCCAGCAGTTTATATAGCTACAATGAGCAGTTCTTC. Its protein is CASSLYSYNEQFF.

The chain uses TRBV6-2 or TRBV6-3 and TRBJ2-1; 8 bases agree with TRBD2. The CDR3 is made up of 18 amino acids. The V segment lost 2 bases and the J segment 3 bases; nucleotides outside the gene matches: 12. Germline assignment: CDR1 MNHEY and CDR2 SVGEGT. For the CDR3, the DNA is TGTGCCAGCAGTTACCCTCCGGGTAGCGGGGCTTACTACAATGAGCAGTTCTTC. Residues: CASSYPPGSGAYYNEQFF.

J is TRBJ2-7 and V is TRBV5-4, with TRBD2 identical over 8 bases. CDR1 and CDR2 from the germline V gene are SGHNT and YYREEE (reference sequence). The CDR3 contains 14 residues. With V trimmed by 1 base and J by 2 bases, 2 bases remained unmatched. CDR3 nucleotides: TGTGCCAGCAGCTTGAGTAGCGGGGCCTACGAGCAGTACTTC. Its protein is CASSLSSGAYEQYF.

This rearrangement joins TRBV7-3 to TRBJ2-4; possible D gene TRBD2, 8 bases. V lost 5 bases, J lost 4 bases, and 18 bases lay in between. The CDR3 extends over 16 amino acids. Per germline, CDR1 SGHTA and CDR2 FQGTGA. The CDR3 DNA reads TGTGCCAGCAGCACAGGGGCGGGAGGAGGGAAAAACATTCAGTACTTC. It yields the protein CASSTGAGGGKNIQYF. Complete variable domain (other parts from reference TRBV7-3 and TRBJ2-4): GAGVSQTPSNKVTEKGKYVELRCDPISGHTALYWYRQSLGQGPEFLIYFQGTGAADDSGLPNDRFFAVRPEGSVSTLKIQRTERGDSAVYLCASSTGAGGGKNIQYFGAGTRLSVL.

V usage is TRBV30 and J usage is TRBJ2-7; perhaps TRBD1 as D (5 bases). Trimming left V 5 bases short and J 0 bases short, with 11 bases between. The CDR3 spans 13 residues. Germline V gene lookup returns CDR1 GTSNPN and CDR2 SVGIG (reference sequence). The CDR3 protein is CAWSQGFSYEQYF. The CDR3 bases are TGTGCCTGGTCCCAGGGATTCTCCTACGAGCAGTACTTC.

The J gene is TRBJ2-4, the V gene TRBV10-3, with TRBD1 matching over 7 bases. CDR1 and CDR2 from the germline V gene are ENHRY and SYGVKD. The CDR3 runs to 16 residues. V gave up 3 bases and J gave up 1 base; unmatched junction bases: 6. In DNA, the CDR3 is TGTGCCATCAGTGACAGGGACAGAGACGCCAAAAACATTCAGTACTTC. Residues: CAISDRDRDAKNIQYF.

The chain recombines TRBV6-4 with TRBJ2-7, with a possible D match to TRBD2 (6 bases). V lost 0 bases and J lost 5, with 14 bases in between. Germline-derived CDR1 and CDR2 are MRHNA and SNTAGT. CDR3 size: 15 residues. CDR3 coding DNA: TGTGCCAGCAGTGACTCGACCCGGGAGCACCACGAGCAGTACTTC. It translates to CASSDSTREHHEQYF.

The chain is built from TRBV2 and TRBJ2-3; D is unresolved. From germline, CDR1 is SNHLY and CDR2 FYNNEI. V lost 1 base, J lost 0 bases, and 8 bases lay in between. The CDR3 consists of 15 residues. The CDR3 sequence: CASSEDRGSTDTQYF. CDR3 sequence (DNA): TGTGCCAGCAGTGAAGATAGAGGTAGCACAGATACGCAGTATTTT.

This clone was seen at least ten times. This chain's CDR3 is CASGRKRGTLTDTQYF. CDR3 sequence (DNA): TGTGCCAGCGGTAGAAAGCGGGGGACCCTCACAGATACGCAGTATTTT. The chain links TRBV11-3 to TRBJ2-3; TRBD2 agrees at 8 bases. Trimming removed 8 bases from V and 2 bases from J; junction bases left unmatched: 12. Germline V gene lookup returns CDR1 SGHNT and CDR2 YENEEA. CDR3 length: 16 residues.

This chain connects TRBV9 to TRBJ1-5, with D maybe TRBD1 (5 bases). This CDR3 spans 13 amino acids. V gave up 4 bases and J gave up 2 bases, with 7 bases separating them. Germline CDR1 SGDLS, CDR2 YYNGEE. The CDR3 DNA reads TGTGCCAGCAGCCGGGGGGGCAATCAGCCCCAGCATTTT. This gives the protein CASSRGGNQPQHF.

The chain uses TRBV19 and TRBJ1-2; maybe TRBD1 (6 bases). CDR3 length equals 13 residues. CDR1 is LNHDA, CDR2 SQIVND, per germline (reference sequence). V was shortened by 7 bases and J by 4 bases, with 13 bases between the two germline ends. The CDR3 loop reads CASNREGVYGYTF. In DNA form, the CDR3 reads TGTGCCAGTAATAGGGAGGGGGTCTATGGCTACACCTTC.

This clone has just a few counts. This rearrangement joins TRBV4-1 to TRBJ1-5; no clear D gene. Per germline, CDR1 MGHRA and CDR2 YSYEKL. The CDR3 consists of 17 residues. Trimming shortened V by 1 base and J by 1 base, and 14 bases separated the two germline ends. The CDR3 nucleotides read TGCGCCAGCAGCCAAGGGCAGGCAGCTTACAGCAATCAGCCCCAGCATTTT. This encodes CASSQGQAAYSNQPQHF.

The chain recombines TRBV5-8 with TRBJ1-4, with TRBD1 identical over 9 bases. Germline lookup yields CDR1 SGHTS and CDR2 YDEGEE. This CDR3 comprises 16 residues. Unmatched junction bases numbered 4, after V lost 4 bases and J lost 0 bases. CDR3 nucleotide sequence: TGTGCCAGCAGCCCGGGACAGGGCGCAACTAATGAAAAACTGTTTTTT. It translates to CASSPGQGATNEKLFF.

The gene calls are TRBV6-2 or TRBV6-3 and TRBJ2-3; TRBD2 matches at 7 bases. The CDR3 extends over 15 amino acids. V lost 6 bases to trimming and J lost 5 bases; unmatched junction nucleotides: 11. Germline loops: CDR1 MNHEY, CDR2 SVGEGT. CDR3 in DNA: TGTGCCAGCAGCCAGCAAAGCGGGGAGGGAGATACGCAGTATTTT. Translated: CASSQQSGEGDTQYF.

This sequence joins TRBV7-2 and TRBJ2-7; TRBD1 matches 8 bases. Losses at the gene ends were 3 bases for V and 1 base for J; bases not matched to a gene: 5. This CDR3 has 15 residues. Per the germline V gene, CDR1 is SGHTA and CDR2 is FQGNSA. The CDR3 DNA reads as TGTGCCAGCAGCTTCAAGACAGGGGATTCCTACGAGCAGTACTTC. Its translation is CASSFKTGDSYEQYF.

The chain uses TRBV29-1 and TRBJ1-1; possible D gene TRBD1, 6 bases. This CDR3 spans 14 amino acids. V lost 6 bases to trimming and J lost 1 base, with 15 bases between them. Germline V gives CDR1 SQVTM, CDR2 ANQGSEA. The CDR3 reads CSVESDRRNTEAFF. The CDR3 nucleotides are TGCAGCGTGGAATCGGACAGACGGAACACTGAAGCTTTCTTT.

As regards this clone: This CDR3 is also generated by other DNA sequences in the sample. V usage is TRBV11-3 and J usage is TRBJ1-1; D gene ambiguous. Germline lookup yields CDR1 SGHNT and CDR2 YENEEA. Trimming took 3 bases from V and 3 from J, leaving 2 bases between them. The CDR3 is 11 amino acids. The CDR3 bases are TGTGCCAGCAGCTTCGACACTGAAGCTTTCTTT. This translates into CASSFDTEAFF.

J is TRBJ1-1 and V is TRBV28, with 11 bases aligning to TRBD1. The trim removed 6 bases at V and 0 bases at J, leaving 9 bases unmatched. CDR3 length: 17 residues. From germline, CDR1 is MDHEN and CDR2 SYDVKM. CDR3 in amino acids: CASRTRTGGQMNTEAFF. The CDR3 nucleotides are TGTGCCAGCAGGACTCGGACAGGGGGCCAAATGAACACTGAAGCTTTCTTT. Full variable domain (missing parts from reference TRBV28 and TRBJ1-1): DVKVTQSSRYLVKRTGEKVFLECVQDMDHENMFWYRQDPGLGLRLIYFSYDVKMKEKGDIPEGYSVSREKKERFSLILESASTNQTSMYLCASRTRTGGQMNTEAFFGQGTRLTVV.

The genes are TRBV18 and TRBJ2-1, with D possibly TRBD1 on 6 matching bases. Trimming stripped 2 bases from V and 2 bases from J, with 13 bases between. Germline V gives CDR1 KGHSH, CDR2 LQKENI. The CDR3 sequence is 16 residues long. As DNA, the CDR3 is TGTGCCAGCTCACCATCGGGACAAAGGACCTACAATGAGCAGTTCTTC. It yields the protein CASSPSGQRTYNEQFF.